This T cell receptor (beta chain) comes out of a study of blood T cell repertoires in COVID-19. In germline, CDR1 is LNHDA, CDR2 SQIVND (reference sequence). V lost 2 bases to trimming and J lost 11 bases, with 12 bases between them. The CDR3 consists of 12 residues. Per the study methods: Estimation of nucleated cell counts was performed using reference gene primer amplification. TCRdb keeps only in-frame clones here, not all; method: immunoSEQ multiplex PCR. The V and J calls and the clone size are those of that table, but D and trimming were determined from the DNA. The sample consists of about 58,000 clones, nearly 90% of them appearing once. In this sample, this clone turned up once.

Source material: peripheral blood. The genes are TRBV19 and TRBJ1-1, with D maybe TRBD1 (5 bases). This clonotype originated in a man aged 55 to 70 with active COVID-19. The CDR3 here is CASSIQWRDAFF. CDR3 bases: TGTGCCAGTAGTATACAGTGGAGGGACGCTTTCTTT.